This note documents a single T cell receptor beta chain sequence. Its antigen is currently unknown. This sample stems from a study of CD8+ T cells in alopecia areata. Study-level background: Patients received oral tofacitinib, 5 to 10 mg twice daily, for moderate-to-severe alopecia areata. After 6 to 18 months of tofacitinib, follow-up continued 6 months off drug.

Lesional scalp punch biopsies and peripheral blood came from alopecia areata patients. General study findings and limits: Mouse data revealed clearer TCR sharing than patient data did, a gap possibly tied to HLA. Normal scalp had lower clonality than lesional scalp, with alopecia totalis/universalis lesions showing this most strongly.

As the sequencing template, cDNA was produced by extracting RNA and reverse transcribing it. TCRdb's copy holds only in-frame clones and misses some; the assay was immunoSEQ multiplex PCR. The sample yields about 7,400 clones, about 72% seen once. Germline V CDR1 and CDR2: SGHDN, FVKESK. The CDR3 runs to 14 residues. V shed 9 bases and J 6 bases; nucleotides not matched to a gene: 10. This sample comprised skin, obtained at week 0. This TCR derives from a human donor with alopecia areata. The J gene is TRBJ2-3, the V gene TRBV14, with TRBD1 matching over 9 bases. In DNA form, the CDR3 reads TGTGCCAGTCAGCTCTTGGACAGGGGTGATACGCAGTATTTT. Translated: CASQLLDRGDTQYF.